Listed below are T cell receptor beta chains from one sample, sequenced in a study of beta chain features in type 1 diabetes. Clones were sequenced by immunoSEQ multiplex PCR, and TCRdb holds only the in-frame ones, with some missing. This table has more than 150,000 clones, around 10% appearing once. Sequencing used central memory CD4+ T cells from blood. The receptors originated from a man younger than 35 in good health. CDR3s include the opening cysteine and the closing phenylalanine or tryptophan.

J	V	CDR3
TRBJ2-4	TRBV4-1	CASSQAGTAKNIQYF
TRBJ1-2	TRBV30	CAWSVLGGNYGYTF
TRBJ2-1	TRBV5-6	CASSYASYNEQFF
TRBJ2-2	TRBV14	CASSQIVTTGELFF
TRBJ2-5	TRBV27	CASSLTSQGGQETQYF
TRBJ2-3	TRBV6-6	CASSRSSDTQYF
TRBJ2-1	TRBV2	CASSEVAGRTDEQFF
TRBJ1-1	TRBV7-8	CASSLQLAEAFF
TRBJ2-1	TRBV25-1	CASSEAYGLDNEQFF
TRBJ2-5	TRBV10-3	CAIGREETQYF
TRBJ2-3	TRBV6-1	CASSARSRTDTQYF
TRBJ2-1	TRBV18	CASSPLPGLPPDEQFF
TRBJ2-3	TRBV5-6	CASSSALLDTQYF
TRBJ1-2	TRBV4-3	CASSKQGALNGYTF
TRBJ1-1	TRBV7-2	CASSLDRLRTWNTEAFF
TRBJ1-2	TRBV5-1	CASSLKQGNGYTF
TRBJ2-1	TRBV9	CASSPRGSGSSYNEQFF
TRBJ2-7	TRBV6-1	CASSEVQQVGYEQYF
TRBJ2-6	TRBV29-1	CSVGSSGANVLTF
TRBJ2-2	TRBV4-3	CASSQGGGRMAGELFF
TRBJ2-2	TRBV5-1	CASSFDPSGRWELFF